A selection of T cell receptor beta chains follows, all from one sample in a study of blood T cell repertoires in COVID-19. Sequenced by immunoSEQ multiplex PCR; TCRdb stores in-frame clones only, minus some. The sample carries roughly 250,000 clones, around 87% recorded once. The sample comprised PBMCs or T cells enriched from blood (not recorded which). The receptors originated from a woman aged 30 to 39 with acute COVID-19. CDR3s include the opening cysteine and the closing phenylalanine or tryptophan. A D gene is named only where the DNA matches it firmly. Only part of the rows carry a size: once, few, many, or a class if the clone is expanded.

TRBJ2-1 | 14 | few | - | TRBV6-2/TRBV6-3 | TGTGCCAGCAGTTACTTAAGCGCTTACAATGAGCAGTTCTTC | CASSYLSAYNEQFF
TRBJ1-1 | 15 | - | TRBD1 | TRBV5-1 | TGCGCCAGCAGCCCGGGACAGGGATTGAACACTGAAGCTTTCTTT | CASSPGQGLNTEAFF
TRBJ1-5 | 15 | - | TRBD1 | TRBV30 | TGTGCCTGGAGTGGAGGACAGGGGAGAGGTCAGCCCCAGCATTTT | CAWSGGQGRGQPQHF
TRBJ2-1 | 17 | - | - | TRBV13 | TGTGCCAGCACCACTGGGTGGGGGGTTCCCTCCTACAATGAGCAGTTCTTC | CASTTGWGVPSYNEQFF
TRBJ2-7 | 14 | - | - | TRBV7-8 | TGTGCCAGCAGCTTCCGAGTCAGCGGCTACGAGCAGTACTTC | CASSFRVSGYEQYF
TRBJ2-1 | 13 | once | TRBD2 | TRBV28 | TGTGCCAGCAGTCCCGGCGGGGGAAATGAGCAGTTCTTC | CASSPGGGNEQFF
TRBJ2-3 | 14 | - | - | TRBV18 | TGTGCCAGCTCACAGCTTAAGATCACAGATACGCAGTATTTT | CASSQLKITDTQYF
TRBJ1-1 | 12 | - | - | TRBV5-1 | TGCGCCAGCAGGATAGGGGACACTGAAGCTTTCTTT | CASRIGDTEAFF
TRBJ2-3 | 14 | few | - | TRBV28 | TGTGCCAGCAGTTTCTTGAGTGGCACAGATACGCAGTATTTT | CASSFLSGTDTQYF
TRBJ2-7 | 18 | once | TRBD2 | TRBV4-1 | TGCGCCAGCAGCCAAGAAGAGTGGACTAGCGGGTTCTCCTACGAGCAGTACTTC | CASSQEEWTSGFSYEQYF
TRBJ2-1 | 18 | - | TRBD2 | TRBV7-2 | TGTGCCAGCAGCTTAGCGCTAAAGTGGGCTAGCGGGATGAATGAGCAGTTCTTC | CASSLALKWASGMNEQFF
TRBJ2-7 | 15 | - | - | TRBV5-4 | TGTGCCAGCAGCTTGCCACCCCCTAGTAAGGGGGAGCAGTACTTC | CASSLPPPSKGEQYF
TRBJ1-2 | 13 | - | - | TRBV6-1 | TGTGCCAGCAGTGAAGTCAGGGGCTATGGCTACACCTTC | CASSEVRGYGYTF
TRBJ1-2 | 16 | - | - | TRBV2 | TGTGCCAGCAGTGAATTCCAGGGCTTAGGGAACTATGGCTACACCTTC | CASSEFQGLGNYGYTF
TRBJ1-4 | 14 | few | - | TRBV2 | TGTGCCAGCAGTGCTAGAGCAACTAATGAAAAACTGTTTTTT | CASSARATNEKLFF
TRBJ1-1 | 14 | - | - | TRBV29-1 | TGCAGCGTTGAAGTTGGGGGCGTTAAGACTGAAGCTTTCTTT | CSVEVGGVKTEAFF
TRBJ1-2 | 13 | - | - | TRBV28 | TGTGCCAGCAGCAACCGACAGAACTATGGCTACACCTTC | CASSNRQNYGYTF
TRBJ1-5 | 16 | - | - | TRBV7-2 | TGTGCCAGCAGCTTACACGGGACTACCGGCAATCAGCCCCAGCATTTT | CASSLHGTTGNQPQHF
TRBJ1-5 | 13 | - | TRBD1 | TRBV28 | TGTGCCAGCAAAGAAACAGGGGATCAGCCCCAGCATTTT | CASKETGDQPQHF
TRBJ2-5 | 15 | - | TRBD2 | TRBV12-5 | TGTGCTAGTGCCAAACTAGCGGGGGTCGGGGAGACCCAGTACTTC | CASAKLAGVGETQYF
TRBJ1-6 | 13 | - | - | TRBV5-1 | TGCGCCAGCAGCGAAGACAGGCTTTCACCCCTCCACTTT | CASSEDRLSPLHF
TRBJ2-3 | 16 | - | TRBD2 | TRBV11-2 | TGTGCCAGCAGCTTTGTAGCGGGAGGGGGCACAGATACGCAGTATTTT | CASSFVAGGGTDTQYF
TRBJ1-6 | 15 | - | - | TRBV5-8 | TGTGCCAGCAGCTCGGCGGGAGGGATATCGTCACCCCTCCACTTT | CASSSAGGISSPLHF
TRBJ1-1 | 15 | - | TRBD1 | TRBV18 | TGTGCCAGCTCACAAAACAGGGGGAGGGACACTGAAGCTTTCTTT | CASSQNRGRDTEAFF
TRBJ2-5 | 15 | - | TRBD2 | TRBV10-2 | TGCGCCAGCAGGAATAGCGGGGACGACTTGGAGACCCAGTACTTC | CASRNSGDDLETQYF
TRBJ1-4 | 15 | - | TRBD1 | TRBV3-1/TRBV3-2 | TGTGCCAGCAGCACAGAGCGGGACAGGGCTGAAAAACTGTTTTTT | CASSTERDRAEKLFF
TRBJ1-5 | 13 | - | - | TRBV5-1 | TGCGCCAGCAGCTACCAGGGCAATCAGCCCCAGCATTTT | CASSYQGNQPQHF
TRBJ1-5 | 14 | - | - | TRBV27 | TGTGCCAGCAGTTTTGGAGGGGTGGGTCAGCCCCAGCATTTT | CASSFGGVGQPQHF
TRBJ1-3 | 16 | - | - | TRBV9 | TGTGCCAGCAGCGTAGGGAGGACCCACTCTGGAAACACCATATATTTT | CASSVGRTHSGNTIYF
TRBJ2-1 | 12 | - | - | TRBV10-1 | TGCGCCAGCAGTGTTTTGCGTGATGAGCAGTTCTTC | CASSVLRDEQFF
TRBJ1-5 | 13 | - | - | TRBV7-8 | TGTGCCAGCAGCTACGACTACAATCAGCCCCAGCATTTT | CASSYDYNQPQHF
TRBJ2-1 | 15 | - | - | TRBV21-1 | TGTGCCAGCACCCAGACAGGGGGCGAGGACTTTGAGCAGTTCTTC | CASTQTGGEDFEQFF
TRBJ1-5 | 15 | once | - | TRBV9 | TGTGCCAGCAGCCATGGAGGGAATAGCAATCAGCCCCAGCATTTT | CASSHGGNSNQPQHF
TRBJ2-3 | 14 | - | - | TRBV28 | TGTGCCAGCAGTTTCCCGGCGGTCACAGATACGCAGTATTTT | CASSFPAVTDTQYF
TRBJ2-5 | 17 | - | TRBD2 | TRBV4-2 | TGTGCCAGCAGCCAAGATCCGCGAGCGGGAGTGGAAGAGACCCAGTACTTC | CASSQDPRAGVEETQYF
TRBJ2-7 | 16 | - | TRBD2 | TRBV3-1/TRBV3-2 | TGTGCCAGCAGCCCTCTAAGCGGGGGCGACTCCTACGAGCAGTACTTC | CASSPLSGGDSYEQYF
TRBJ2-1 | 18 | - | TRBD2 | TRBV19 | TGTGCCAGTAGTATAAGCCGCGGCGGGAGCTCTTTTTTCAATGAGCAGTTCTTC | CASSISRGGSSFFNEQFF
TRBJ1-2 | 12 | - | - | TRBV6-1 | TGTGCCAGCAGTGCAGGGGCGGATGGCTACACCTTC | CASSAGADGYTF
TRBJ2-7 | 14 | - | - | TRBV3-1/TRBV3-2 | TGTGCCAGCAGCCACATAGACAACTCCTACGAGCAGTACTTC | CASSHIDNSYEQYF
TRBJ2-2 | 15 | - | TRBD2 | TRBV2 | TGTGCCAGCAGTGAGGCTAGCGGGGGGACCGGGGAGCTGTTTTTT | CASSEASGGTGELFF
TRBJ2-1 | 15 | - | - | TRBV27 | TGTGCCAGCAGTTCCAGGGGCTCGCCCTACAATGAGCAGTTCTTC | CASSSRGSPYNEQFF
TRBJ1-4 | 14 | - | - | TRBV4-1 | TGCGCCAGCAGCCCGAGGACAGATAATGAAAAACTGTTTTTT | CASSPRTDNEKLFF
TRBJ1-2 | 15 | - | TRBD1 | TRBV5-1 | TGCGCCAGCAGCCCGACGCTCCGACAGGGCGATGGCTACACCTTC | CASSPTLRQGDGYTF
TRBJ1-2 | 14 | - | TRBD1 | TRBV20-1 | TGCAGTGCTAGTACGACAGGGGTTAACTATGGCTACACCTTC | CSASTTGVNYGYTF
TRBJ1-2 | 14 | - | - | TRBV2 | TGTGCCAGCAGTGAGACGCGGGCCCACTATGGCTACACCTTC | CASSETRAHYGYTF
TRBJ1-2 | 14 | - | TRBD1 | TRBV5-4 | TGTGCCAGCAGCACAGGGGGCAATATCGATGGCTACACCTTC | CASSTGGNIDGYTF
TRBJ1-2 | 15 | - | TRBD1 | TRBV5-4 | TGTGCCAGCAGCTTTTACAGGGGAGGTAGGGCTGGCTACACCTTC | CASSFYRGGRAGYTF
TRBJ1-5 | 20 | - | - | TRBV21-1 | TGTGCCAGCAGCGTTCCGGGACAGGGAGGAGCCCGAGGGTACAATCAGCCCCAGCATTTT | CASSVPGQGGARGYNQPQHF
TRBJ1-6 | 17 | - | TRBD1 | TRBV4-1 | TGCGCCAGCAGCCATGTACCAATGGGACAGGCGAATTCACCCCTCCACTTT | CASSHVPMGQANSPLHF
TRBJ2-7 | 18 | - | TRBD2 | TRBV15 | TGTGCCACCAGCAGAGATCTAATCCCGGGACTAGCGTTCGACGAGCAGTACTTC | CATSRDLIPGLAFDEQYF
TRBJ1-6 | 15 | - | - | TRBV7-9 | TGTGCCAGCAGCTTAGGGACACTTGGTAGTTCACCCCTCCACTTT | CASSLGTLGSSPLHF
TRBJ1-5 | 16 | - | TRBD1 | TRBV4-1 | TGCGCCAGCAGCCGGTTAGGGACAGGGAGCAATCAGCCCCAGCATTTT | CASSRLGTGSNQPQHF
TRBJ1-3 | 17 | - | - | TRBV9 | TGTGCCAGCAGCCCCCGACAGTGGGCGAGCTCTGGAAACACCATATATTTT | CASSPRQWASSGNTIYF
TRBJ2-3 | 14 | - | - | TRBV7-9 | TGTGCCAGCAGTCTCGAAGGAGGCACAGATACGCAGTATTTT | CASSLEGGTDTQYF
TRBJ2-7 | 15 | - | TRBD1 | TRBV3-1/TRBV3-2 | TGTGCCAGCAGCCAAGTAGGGACAGGGGGTCACGAGCAGTACTTC | CASSQVGTGGHEQYF
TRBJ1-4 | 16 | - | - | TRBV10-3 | TGTGCCATCAGTGAACCCGGACAGACCGGTTCGGAAAAACTGTTTTTT | CAISEPGQTGSEKLFF
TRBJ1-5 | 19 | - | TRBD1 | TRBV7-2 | TGTGCCAGCAGCCGGCAGGTTCGGTCCGGGACAGGGGGATTTCAGCCCCAGCATTTT | CASSRQVRSGTGGFQPQHF
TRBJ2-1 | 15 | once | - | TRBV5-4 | TGTGCCAGCAGCTTGGGACTAGACTCCTACAATGAGCAGTTCTTC | CASSLGLDSYNEQFF
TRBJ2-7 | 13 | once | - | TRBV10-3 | TGTGCCATCAGTGAGCGGGGAGTCTCCGAGCAGTACTTC | CAISERGVSEQYF
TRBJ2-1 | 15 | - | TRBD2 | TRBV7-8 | TGTGCCAGCAGCCCCGTAGCGGGAGGGTACAATGAGCAGTTCTTC | CASSPVAGGYNEQFF